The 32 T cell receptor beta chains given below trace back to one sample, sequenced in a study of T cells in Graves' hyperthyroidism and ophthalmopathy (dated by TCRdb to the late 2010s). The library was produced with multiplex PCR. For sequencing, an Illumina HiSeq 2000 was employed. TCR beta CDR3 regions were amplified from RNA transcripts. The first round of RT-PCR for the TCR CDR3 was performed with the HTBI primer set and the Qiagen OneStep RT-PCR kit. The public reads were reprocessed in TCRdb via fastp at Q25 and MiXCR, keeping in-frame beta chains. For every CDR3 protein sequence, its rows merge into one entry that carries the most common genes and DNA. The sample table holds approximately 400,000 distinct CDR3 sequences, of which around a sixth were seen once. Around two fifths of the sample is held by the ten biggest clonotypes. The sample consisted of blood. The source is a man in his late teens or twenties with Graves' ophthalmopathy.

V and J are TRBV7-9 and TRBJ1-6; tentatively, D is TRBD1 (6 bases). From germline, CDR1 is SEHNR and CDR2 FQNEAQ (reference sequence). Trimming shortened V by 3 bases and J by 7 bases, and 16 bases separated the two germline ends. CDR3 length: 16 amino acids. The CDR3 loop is CASSFRDGQKNSPLHF. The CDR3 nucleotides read TGTGCCAGCAGCTTTCGGGACGGACAGAAGAATTCACCCCTCCACTTT.

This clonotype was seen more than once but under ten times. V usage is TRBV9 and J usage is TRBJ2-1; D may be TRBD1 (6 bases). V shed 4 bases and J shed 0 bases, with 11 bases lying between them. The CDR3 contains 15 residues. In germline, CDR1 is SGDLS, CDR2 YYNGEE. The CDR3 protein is CASSQDSVSYNEQFF. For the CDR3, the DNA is TGTGCCAGCAGCCAGGACAGCGTCTCCTACAATGAGCAGTTCTTC. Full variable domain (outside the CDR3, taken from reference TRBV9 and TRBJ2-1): DSGVTQTPKHLITATGQRVTLRCSPRSGDLSVYWYQQSLDQGLQFLIQYYNGEERAKGNILERFSAQQFPDLHSELNLSSLELGDSALYFCASSQDSVSYNEQFFGPGTRLTVL.

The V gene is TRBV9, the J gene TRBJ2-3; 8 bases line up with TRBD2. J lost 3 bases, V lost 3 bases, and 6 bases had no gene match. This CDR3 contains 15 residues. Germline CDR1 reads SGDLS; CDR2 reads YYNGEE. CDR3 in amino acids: CASSGGGLVTDTQYF. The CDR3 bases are TGTGCCAGCAGCGGAGGGGGACTAGTAACAGATACGCAGTATTTT. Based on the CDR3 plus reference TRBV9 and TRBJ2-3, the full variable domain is DSGVTQTPKHLITATGQRVTLRCSPRSGDLSVYWYQQSLDQGLQFLIQYYNGEERAKGNILERFSAQQFPDLHSELNLSSLELGDSALYFCASSGGGLVTDTQYFGPGTRLTVL.

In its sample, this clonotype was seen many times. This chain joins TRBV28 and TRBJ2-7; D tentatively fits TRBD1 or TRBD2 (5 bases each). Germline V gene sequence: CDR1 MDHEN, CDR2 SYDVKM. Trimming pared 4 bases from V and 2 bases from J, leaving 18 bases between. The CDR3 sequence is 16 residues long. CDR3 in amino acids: CASSSLFYRDAYEQYF. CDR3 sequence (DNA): TGTGCCAGCAGTTCCCTTTTCTACCGGGACGCCTACGAGCAGTACTTC.

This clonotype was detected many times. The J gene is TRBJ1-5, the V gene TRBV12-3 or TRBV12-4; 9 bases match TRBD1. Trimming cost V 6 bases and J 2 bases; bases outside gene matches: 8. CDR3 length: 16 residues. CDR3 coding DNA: TGTGCCAGCAGGTCCGGACAGGGGATTGGCAATCAGCCCCAGCATTTT. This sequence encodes CASRSGQGIGNQPQHF.

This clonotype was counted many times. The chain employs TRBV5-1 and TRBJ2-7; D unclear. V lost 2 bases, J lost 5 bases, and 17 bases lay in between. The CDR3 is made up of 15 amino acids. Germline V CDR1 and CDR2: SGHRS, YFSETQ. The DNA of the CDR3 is TGCGCCAGCAGCTTCGGGCAGTCGTCCGCCCACGAGCAGTACTTC. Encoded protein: CASSFGQSSAHEQYF.

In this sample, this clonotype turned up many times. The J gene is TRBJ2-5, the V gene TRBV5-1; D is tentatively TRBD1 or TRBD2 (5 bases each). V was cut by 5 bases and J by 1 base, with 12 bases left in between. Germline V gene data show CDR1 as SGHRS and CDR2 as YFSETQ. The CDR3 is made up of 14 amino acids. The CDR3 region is CASRWGNFQETQYF. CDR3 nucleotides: TGCGCCAGCAGATGGGGGAACTTCCAAGAGACCCAGTACTTC.

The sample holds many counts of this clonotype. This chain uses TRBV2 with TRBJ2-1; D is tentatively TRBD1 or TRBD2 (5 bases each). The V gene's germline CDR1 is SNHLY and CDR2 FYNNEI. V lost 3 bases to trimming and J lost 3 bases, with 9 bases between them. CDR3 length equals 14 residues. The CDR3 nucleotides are TGTGCCAGCAGTGATTGGGGGAGCTACAATGAGCAGTTCTTC. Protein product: CASSDWGSYNEQFF.

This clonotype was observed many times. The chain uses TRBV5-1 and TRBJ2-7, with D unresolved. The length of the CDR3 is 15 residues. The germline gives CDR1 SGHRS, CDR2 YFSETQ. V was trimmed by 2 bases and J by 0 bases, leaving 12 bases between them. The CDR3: CASSLVTPSSYEQYF. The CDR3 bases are TGCGCCAGCAGCTTAGTGACCCCAAGCTCCTACGAGCAGTACTTC.

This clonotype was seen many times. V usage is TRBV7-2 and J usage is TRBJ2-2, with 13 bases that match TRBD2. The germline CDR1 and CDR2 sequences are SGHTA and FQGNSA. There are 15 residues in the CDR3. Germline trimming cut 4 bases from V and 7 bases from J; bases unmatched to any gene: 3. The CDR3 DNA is TGTGCCAGCAGCTCCGGACTAGCGGGGGACGGGGAGCTGTTTTTT. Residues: CASSSGLAGDGELFF.

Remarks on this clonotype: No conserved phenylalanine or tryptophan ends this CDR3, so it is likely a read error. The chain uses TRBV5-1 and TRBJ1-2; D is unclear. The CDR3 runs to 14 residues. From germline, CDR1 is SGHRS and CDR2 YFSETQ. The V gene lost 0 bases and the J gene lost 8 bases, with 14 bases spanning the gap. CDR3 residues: CASSLGRTLGGYTL. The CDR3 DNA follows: TGCGCCAGCAGCTTGGGGAGAACCCTAGGCGGCTACACCCTC.

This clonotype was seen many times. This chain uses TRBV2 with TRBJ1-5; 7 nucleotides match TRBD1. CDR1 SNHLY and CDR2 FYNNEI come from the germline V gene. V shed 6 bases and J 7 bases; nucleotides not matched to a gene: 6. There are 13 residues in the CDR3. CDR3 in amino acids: CASSDRVRQPQHF. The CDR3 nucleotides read TGTGCCAGCAGCGACAGGGTGCGGCAGCCCCAGCATTTT.

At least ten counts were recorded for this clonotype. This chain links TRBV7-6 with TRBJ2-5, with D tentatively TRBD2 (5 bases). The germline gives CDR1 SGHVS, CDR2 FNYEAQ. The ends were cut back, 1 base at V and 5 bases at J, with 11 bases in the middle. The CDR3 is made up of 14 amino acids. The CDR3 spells CASSLEAQRETQYF. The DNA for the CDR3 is TGTGCCAGCAGCTTAGAGGCACAGCGGGAGACCCAGTACTTC.

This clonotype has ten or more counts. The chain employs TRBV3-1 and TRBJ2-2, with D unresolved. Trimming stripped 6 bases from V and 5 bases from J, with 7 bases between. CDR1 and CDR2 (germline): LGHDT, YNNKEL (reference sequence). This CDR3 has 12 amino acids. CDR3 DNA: TGTGCCAGCAGGGTGGAGACCGGGGAGCTGTTTTTT. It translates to CASRVETGELFF.

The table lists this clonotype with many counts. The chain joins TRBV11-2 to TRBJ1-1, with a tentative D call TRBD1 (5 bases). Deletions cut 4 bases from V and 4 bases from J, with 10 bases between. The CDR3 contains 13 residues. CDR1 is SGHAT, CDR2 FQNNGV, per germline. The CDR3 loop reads CASSWDPSTEAFF. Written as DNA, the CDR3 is TGTGCCAGCAGCTGGGACCCTTCCACTGAAGCTTTCTTT.

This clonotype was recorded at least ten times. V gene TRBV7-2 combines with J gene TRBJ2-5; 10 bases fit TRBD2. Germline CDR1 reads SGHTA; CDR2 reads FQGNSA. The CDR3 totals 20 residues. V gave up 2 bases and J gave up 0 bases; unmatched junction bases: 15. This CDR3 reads CASSLSKRLAGRLYQETQYF. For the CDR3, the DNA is TGTGCCAGCAGCTTAAGTAAGAGACTAGCGGGCAGACTGTACCAAGAGACCCAGTACTTC.

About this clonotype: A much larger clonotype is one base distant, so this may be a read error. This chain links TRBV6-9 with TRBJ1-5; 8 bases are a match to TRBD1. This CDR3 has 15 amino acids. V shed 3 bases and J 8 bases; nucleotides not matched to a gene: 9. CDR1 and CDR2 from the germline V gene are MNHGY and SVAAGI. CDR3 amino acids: CASSYDGTGRKPQHF. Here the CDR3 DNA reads TGTGCCAGCAGTTACGACGGGACAGGAAGGAAGCCCCAGCATTTT.

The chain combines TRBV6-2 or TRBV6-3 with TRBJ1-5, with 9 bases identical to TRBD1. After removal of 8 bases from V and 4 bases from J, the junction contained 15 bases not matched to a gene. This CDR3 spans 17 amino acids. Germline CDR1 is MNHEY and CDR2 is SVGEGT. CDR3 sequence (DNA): TGTGCCAGCCTCCTCGGGACAGGGCGGGGGCCAAATCAGCCCCAGCATTTT. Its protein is CASLLGTGRGPNQPQHF.

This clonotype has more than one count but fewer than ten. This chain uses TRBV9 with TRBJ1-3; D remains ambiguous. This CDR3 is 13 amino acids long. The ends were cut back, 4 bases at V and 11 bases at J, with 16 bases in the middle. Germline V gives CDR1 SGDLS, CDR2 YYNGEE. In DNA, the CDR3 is TGTGCCAGCAGCCCCGCCTCCGGGTATGCCATATATTTT. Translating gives CASSPASGYAIYF. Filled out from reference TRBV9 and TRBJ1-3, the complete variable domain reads DSGVTQTPKHLITATGQRVTLRCSPRSGDLSVYWYQQSLDQGLQFLIQYYNGEERAKGNILERFSAQQFPDLHSELNLSSLELGDSALYFCASSPASGYAIYFGEGSWLTVV.

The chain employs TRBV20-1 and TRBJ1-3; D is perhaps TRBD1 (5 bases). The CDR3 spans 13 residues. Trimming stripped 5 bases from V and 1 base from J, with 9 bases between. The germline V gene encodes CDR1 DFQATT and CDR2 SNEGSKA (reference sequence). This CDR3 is CSAGGGSGNTIYF. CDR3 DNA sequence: TGCAGTGCTGGGGGGGGTTCTGGAAACACCATATATTTT.

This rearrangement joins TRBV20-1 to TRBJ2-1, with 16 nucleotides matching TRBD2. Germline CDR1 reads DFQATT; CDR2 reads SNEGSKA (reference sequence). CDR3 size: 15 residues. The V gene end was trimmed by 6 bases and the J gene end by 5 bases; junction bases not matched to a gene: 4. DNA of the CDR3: TGCAGTGCCGGGACTAGCGGGGGGGCGAACAATGAGCAGTTCTTC. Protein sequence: CSAGTSGGANNEQFF.

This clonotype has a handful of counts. The DNA for the CDR3 is TGTGCCAGCAGAACCGGGACCTGGGGCTCTGGGGCCAACGTCCTGACTTTC. Translation: CASRTGTWGSGANVLTF. The chain joins TRBV6-2 or TRBV6-3 to TRBJ2-6; the D gene could be TRBD1 or TRBD2 (5 bases each). The CDR3 length is 17 residues. From germline, CDR1 is MNHEY and CDR2 SVGEGT. V was clipped by 6 bases and J by 0 bases, with 15 bases between them.

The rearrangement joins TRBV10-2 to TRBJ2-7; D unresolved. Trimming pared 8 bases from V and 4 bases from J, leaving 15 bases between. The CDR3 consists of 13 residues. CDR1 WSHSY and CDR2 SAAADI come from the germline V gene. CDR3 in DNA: TGCGCCAGCGCCTCCGGACCCAGGTACGAGCAGTACTTC. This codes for CASASGPRYEQYF.

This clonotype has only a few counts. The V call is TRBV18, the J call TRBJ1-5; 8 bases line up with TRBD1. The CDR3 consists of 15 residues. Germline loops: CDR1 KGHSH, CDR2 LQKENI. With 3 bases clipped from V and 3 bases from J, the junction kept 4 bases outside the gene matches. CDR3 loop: CASSPTGVVNQPQHF. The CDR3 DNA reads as TGTGCCAGCTCACCGACAGGGGTAGTCAATCAGCCCCAGCATTTT.

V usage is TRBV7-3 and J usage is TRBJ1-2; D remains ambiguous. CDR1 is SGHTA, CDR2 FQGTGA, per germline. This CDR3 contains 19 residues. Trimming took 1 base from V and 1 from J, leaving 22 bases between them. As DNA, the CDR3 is TGTGCCAGCAGCTTAAGGGCGCCGGGGAACAGATTTATTAACTATGGCTACACCTTC. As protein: CASSLRAPGNRFINYGYTF. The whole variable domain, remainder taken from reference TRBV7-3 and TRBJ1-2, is GAGVSQTPSNKVTEKGKYVELRCDPISGHTALYWYRQSLGQGPEFLIYFQGTGAADDSGLPNDRFFAVRPEGSVSTLKIQRTERGDSAVYLCASSLRAPGNRFINYGYTFGSGTRLTVV.

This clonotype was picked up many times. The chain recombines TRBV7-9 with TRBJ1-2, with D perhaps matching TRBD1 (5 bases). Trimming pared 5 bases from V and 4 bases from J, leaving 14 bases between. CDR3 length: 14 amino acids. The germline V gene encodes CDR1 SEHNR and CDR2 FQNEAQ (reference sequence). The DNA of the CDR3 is TGTGCCAGCAGCCCCCCGGGGCTGGTCTATGGCTACACCTTC. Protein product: CASSPPGLVYGYTF. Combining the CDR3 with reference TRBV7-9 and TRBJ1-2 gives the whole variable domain DTGVSQNPRHKITKRGQNVTFRCDPISEHNRLYWYRQTLGQGPEFLTYFQNEAQLEKSRLLSDRFSAERPKGSFSTLEIQRTEQGDSAMYLCASSPPGLVYGYTFGSGTRLTVV.

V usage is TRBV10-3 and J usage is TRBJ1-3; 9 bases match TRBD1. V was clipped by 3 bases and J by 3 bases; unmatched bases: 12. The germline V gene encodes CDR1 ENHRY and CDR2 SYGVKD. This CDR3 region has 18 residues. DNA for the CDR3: TGTGCCATCAGTGAATTCAGACCGACAGGGGGAGGTGGAAACACCATATATTTT. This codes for CAISEFRPTGGGGNTIYF.

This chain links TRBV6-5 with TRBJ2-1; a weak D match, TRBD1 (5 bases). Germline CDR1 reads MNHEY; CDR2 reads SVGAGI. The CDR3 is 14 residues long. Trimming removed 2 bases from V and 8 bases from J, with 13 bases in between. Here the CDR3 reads CASSYPFQGYEQFF. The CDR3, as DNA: TGTGCCAGCAGTTACCCGTTTCAGGGCTATGAGCAGTTCTTC.

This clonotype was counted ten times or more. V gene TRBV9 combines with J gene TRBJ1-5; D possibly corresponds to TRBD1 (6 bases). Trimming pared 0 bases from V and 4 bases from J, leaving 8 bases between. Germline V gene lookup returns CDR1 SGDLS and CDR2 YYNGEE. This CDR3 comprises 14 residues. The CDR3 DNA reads TGTGCCAGCAGCGTAGAGGGGGGTAATCAGCCCCAGCATTTT. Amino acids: CASSVEGGNQPQHF.

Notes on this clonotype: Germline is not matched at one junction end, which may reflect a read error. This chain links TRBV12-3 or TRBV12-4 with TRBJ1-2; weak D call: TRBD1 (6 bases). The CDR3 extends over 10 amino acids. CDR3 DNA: TGTGCCATCCAGAAAGGACAGATCTACTTC. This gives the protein CAIQKGQIYF.

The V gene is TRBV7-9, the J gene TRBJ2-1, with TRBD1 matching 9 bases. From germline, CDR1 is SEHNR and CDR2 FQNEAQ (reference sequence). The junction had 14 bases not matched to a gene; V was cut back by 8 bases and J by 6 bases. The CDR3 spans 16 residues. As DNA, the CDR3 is TGTGCCAGCCTCCACATACCGGGACAGGGTTTCAATGAGCAGTTCTTC. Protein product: CASLHIPGQGFNEQFF.

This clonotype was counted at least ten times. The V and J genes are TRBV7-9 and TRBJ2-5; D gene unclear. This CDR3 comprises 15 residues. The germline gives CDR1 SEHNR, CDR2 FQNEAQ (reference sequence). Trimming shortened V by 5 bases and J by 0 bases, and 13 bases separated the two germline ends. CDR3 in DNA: TGTGCCAGCAGCGCGACGGTTCTGTACCAAGAGACCCAGTACTTC. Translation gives CASSATVLYQETQYF.